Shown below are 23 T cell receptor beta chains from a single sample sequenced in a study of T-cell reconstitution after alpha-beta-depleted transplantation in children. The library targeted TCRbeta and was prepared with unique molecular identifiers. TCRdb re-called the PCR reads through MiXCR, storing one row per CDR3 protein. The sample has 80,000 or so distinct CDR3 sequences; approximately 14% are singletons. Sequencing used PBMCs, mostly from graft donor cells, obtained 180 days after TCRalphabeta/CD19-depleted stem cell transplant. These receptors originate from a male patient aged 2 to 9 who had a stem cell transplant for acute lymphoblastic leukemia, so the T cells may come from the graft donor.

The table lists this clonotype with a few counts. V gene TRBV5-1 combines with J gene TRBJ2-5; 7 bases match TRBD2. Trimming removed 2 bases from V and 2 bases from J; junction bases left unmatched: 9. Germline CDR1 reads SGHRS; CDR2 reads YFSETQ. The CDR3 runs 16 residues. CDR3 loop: CASSFVRGVRQETQYF. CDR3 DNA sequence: TGCGCCAGCAGCTTCGTCCGGGGGGTCAGGCAAGAGACCCAGTACTTC.

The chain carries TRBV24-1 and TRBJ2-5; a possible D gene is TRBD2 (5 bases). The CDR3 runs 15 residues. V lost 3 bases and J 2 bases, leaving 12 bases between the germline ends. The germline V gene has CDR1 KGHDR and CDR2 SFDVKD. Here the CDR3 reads CATSDPTILQETQYF. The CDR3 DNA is TGTGCCACCAGTGATCCGACTATCCTTCAAGAGACCCAGTACTTC.

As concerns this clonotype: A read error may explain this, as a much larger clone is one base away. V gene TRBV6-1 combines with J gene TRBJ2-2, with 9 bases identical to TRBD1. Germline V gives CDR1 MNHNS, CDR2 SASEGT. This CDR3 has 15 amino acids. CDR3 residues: CASSPGTGIPGEPFF. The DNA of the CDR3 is TGTGCCAGCAGTCCCGGGACAGGGATCCCCGGGGAGCCGTTTTTT.

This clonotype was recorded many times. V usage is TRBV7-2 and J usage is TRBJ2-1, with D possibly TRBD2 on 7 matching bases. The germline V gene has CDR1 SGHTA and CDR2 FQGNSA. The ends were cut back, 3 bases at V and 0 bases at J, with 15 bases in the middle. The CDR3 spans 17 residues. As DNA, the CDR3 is TGTGCCAGCAGCTTCCCGCGGGGGCCCAGCTCCTACAATGAGCAGTTCTTC. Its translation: CASSFPRGPSSYNEQFF.

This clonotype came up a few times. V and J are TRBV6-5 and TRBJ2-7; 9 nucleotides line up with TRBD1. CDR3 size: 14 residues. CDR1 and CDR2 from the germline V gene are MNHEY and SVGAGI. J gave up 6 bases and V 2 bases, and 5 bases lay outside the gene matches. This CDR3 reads CASSYPGQGPEQYF. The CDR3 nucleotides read TGTGCCAGCAGTTACCCGGGACAGGGACCCGAGCAGTACTTC.

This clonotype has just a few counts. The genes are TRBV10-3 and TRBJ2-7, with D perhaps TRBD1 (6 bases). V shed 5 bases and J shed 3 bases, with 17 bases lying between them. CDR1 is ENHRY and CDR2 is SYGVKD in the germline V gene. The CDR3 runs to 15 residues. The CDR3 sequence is CAISPQRGKSYEQYF. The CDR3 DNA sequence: TGTGCCATCAGTCCGCAGAGGGGGAAGAGCTACGAGCAGTACTTC.

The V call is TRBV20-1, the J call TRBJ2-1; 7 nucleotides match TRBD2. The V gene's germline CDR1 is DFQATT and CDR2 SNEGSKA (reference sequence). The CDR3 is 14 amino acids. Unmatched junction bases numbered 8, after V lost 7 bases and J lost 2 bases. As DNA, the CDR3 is TGCAGTGGCCGAGGGAGCGGGACCTACAATGAGCAGTTCTTC. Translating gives CSGRGSGTYNEQFF.

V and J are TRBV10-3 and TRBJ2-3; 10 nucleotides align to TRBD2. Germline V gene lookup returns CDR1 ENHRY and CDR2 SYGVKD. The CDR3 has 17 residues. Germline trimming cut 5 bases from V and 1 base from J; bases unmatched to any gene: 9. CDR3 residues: CAISSKAGGYRTDTQYF. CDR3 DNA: TGTGCCATCAGTTCCAAAGCGGGAGGGTATCGCACAGATACGCAGTATTTT.

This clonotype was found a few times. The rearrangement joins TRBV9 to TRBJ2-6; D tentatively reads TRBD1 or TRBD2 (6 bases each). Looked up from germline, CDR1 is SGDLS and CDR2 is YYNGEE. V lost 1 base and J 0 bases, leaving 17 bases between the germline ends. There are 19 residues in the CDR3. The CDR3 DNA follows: TGTGCCAGCAGCGTAAATAGGCGGGACACCCGCTCTGGGGCCAACGTCCTGACTTTC. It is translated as CASSVNRRDTRSGANVLTF. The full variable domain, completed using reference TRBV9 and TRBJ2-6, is DSGVTQTPKHLITATGQRVTLRCSPRSGDLSVYWYQQSLDQGLQFLIQYYNGEERAKGNILERFSAQQFPDLHSELNLSSLELGDSALYFCASSVNRRDTRSGANVLTFGAGSRLTVL.

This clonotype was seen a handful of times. The CDR3 reads CASSYGRLAGTDTQYF. CDR3 coding DNA: TGTGCCAGCAGTTACGGCCGACTAGCGGGAACAGATACGCAGTATTTT. This chain joins TRBV6-2 or TRBV6-3 and TRBJ2-3; 11 bases match TRBD2. The CDR3 runs 16 residues. V was clipped by 2 bases and J by 3 bases; unmatched bases: 4. Germline CDR1 reads MNHEY; CDR2 reads SVGEGT.

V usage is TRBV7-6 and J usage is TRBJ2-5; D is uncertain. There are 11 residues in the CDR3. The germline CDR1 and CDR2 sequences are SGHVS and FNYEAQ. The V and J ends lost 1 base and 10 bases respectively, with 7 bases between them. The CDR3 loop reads CASSLESNQYF. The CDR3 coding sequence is TGTGCCAGCAGCTTAGAGAGTAACCAGTACTTC.

The DNA of the CDR3 is TGTGCCAGCAGCTTGGGGACAGGGATTGGCGGGGAGCTGTTTTTT. As protein: CASSLGTGIGGELFF. The genes are TRBV5-6 and TRBJ2-2; 8 bases map to TRBD1. Germline trimming cut 0 bases from V and 7 bases from J; bases unmatched to any gene: 5. CDR1 is SGHDT, CDR2 YYEEEE, per germline. The CDR3 is 15 amino acids.

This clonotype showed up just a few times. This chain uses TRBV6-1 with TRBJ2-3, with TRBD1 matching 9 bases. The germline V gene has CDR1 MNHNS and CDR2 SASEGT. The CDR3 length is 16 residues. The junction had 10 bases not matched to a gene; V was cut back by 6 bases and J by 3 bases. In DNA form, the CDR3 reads TGTGCCAGCAGACCCCGACAGGGGGAGGGTACAGATACGCAGTATTTT. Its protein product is CASRPRQGEGTDTQYF.

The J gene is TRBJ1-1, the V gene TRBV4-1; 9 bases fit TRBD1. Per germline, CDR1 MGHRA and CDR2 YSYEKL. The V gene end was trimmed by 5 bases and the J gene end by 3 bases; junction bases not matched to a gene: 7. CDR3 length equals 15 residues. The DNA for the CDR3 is TGCGCCAGCAGCTCACTCGGACAGGGGCACACTGAAGCTTTCTTT. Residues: CASSSLGQGHTEAFF.

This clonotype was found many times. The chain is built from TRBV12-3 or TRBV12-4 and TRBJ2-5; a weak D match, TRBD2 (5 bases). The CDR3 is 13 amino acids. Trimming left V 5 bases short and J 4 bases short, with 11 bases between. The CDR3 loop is CASSTRSGETQYF. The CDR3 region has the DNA TGTGCCAGCAGTACCCGGAGCGGAGAGACCCAGTACTTC.

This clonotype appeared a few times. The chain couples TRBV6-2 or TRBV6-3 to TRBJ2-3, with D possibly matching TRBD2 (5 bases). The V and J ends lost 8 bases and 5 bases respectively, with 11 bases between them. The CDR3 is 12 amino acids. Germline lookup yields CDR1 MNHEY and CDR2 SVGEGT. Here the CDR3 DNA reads TGTGCCAGCGGTGGTGAGGGAGATACGCAGTATTTT. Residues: CASGGEGDTQYF.

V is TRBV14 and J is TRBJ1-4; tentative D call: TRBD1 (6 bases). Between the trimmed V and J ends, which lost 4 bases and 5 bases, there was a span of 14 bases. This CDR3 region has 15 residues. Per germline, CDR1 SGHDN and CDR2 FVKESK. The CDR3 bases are TGTGCCAGCAGCCGCCGACAGGTCCAGAATGAAAAACTGTTTTTT. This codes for CASSRRQVQNEKLFF.

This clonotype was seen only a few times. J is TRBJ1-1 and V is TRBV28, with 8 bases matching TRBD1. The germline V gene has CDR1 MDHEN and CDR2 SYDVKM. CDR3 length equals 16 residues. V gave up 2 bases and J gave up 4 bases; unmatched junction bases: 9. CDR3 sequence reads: CASSLIPLTGGTEAFF. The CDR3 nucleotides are TGTGCCAGCAGTTTAATCCCTCTCACAGGGGGCACTGAAGCTTTCTTT.

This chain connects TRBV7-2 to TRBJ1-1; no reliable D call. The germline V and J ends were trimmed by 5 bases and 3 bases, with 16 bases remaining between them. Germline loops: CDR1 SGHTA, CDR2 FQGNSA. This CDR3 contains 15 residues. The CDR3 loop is CASSPEVQRYTEAFF. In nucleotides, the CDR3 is TGTGCCAGCAGCCCGGAGGTCCAGAGGTACACTGAAGCTTTCTTT.

The DNA for the CDR3 is TGTGCCAGCAGCACCCACAGAGAAGCTAACTATGGCTACACCTTC. Protein: CASSTHREANYGYTF. This rearrangement joins TRBV7-8 to TRBJ1-2, with no clear D. The CDR3 runs to 15 residues. The V end was cut by 5 bases, the J end by 0 bases, with 13 bases between. CDR1 and CDR2 (germline): SGHVS, FQNEAQ.

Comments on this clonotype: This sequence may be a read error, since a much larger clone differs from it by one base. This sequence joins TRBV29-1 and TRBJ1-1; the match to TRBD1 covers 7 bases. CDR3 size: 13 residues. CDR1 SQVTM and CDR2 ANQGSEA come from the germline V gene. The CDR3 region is CSVSRQGGTEALF. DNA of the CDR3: TGCAGCGTCAGTAGACAGGGCGGAACTGAAGCTCTCTTT.

CDR3 amino acids: CASSQSRAGGIYEQYF. The CDR3 DNA follows: TGTGCCAGCAGCCAATCGAGAGCAGGGGGGATCTACGAGCAGTACTTC. The chain is built from TRBV16 and TRBJ2-7, with D maybe TRBD1 (7 bases). Trimming pared 0 bases from V and 3 bases from J, leaving 15 bases between. CDR3 size: 16 residues. Per germline, CDR1 KGHSY and CDR2 FQNENV. Full variable domain (rest looked up from reference TRBV16 and TRBJ2-7): GEEVAQTPKHLVRGEGQKAKLYCAPIKGHSYVFWYQQVLKNEFKFLISFQNENVFDETGMPKERFSAKCLPNSPCSLEIQATKLEDSAVYFCASSQSRAGGIYEQYFGPGTRLTVT.

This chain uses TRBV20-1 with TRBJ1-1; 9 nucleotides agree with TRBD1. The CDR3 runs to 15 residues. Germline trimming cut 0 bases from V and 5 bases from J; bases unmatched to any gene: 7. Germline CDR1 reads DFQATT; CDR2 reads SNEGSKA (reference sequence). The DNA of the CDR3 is TGCAGTGCTAGAGATTGGGGGACAGGGAAGACTGAAGCTTTCTTT. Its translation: CSARDWGTGKTEAFF.